Listed here are 9 T cell receptor beta chains from one sample, sequenced in a study of blood T cell repertoires in COVID-19 (dated by TCRdb to 2020 to 2022). Library preparation used the immunoSEQ multiplex PCR assay. In TCRdb, the immuneACCESS table is reduced to in-frame sequences with V and J assigned. These tables do not hold every clone; where another copy was compared, an unresolved V gene accounts for under half, and the others remain unexplained. This sample has 300,000 to 350,000 clones in its table, and 87% of those were observed once. Jointly, the top ten make up roughly 6% of the sample. The material sequenced was peripheral blood. Every receptor here comes from a woman in her forties or fifties with COVID-19, enrolled during active disease.

The chain joins TRBV25-1 to TRBJ2-3, with D perhaps TRBD1 (5 bases). The V and J ends lost 4 bases and 1 base respectively, with 15 bases between them. Germline lookup yields CDR1 MGHDK and CDR2 SYGVNS. The CDR3 totals 16 residues. The CDR3: CASSGVIGVGTDTQYF. Here the CDR3 DNA reads TGTGCCAGCAGTGGGGTAATAGGGGTGGGCACAGATACGCAGTATTTT.

The rearrangement links TRBV7-3 to TRBJ2-1; 7 bases are shared with TRBD1. With 4 bases clipped from V and 1 base from J, the junction kept 1 base outside the gene matches. The CDR3 contains 14 residues. The germline CDR1 and CDR2 sequences are SGHTA and FQGTGA. For the CDR3, the DNA is TGTGCCAGCAGCTCGGGACAGTCCTACAATGAGCAGTTCTTC. As protein: CASSSGQSYNEQFF.

This clone was detected once. J is TRBJ2-5 and V is TRBV4-1; D might be TRBD1 (5 bases). The CDR3 length is 14 residues. V was cut by 0 bases and J by 7 bases, with 12 bases left in between. The germline V gene has CDR1 MGHRA and CDR2 YSYEKL. CDR3 nucleotides: TGCGCCAGCAGCCAAGATGGGGCCCGGCTGACCCAGTACTTC. It yields the protein CASSQDGARLTQYF.

This chain links TRBV29-1 with TRBJ1-1; TRBD1 is a possible D gene (5 bases). The CDR3 is 14 residues long. Germline V gene data show CDR1 as SQVTM and CDR2 as ANQGSEA. Trimming shortened V by 2 bases and J by 0 bases, and 10 bases separated the two germline ends. CDR3 sequence: CSVEQDTMNTEAFF. Here the CDR3 DNA reads TGCAGCGTTGAACAGGACACCATGAACACTGAAGCTTTCTTT.

The chain links TRBV6-5 to TRBJ2-1, with 7 bases matching TRBD2. In germline, CDR1 is MNHEY, CDR2 SVGAGI. Unmatched junction bases numbered 6, after V lost 4 bases and J lost 9 bases. The CDR3 loop spans 13 amino acids. CDR3 protein: CASSSGPGGEQFF. CDR3 in DNA: TGTGCCAGCAGTTCCGGACCGGGAGGTGAGCAGTTCTTC.

This clone was counted a few times. This chain connects TRBV20-1 to TRBJ2-1, with TRBD1 matching over 7 bases. CDR3 size: 11 residues. V trimming: 4 bases; J trimming: 7 bases; junction bases outside the gene matches: 1. Germline V gives CDR1 DFQATT, CDR2 SNEGSKA (reference sequence). CDR3 protein: CSANRGNEQFF. DNA of the CDR3: TGCAGTGCTAACAGGGGAAATGAGCAGTTCTTC.

The chain joins TRBV4-3 to TRBJ1-5; no firm D call. Between the trimmed V and J ends, which lost 3 bases and 7 bases, there was a span of 16 bases. CDR1 and CDR2 from the germline V gene are LGHNA and YSLEER. The CDR3 runs to 15 residues. CDR3 bases: TGCGCCAGCAGCCAGGTGACTGGAACGGGGCAGCCCCAGCATTTT. Its protein is CASSQVTGTGQPQHF.

The chain has TRBV15 and TRBJ1-1, with 11 bases matching TRBD1. V trimming: 5 bases; J trimming: 5 bases; junction bases outside the gene matches: 13. The CDR3 is made up of 17 amino acids. Germline V lookup: CDR1 LNHNV, CDR2 YYDKDF (reference sequence). In nucleotides, the CDR3 is TGTGCCACCAGCCCGCGGTTGGGACAGGGGGTCGGGACTGAAGCTTTCTTT. It yields the protein CATSPRLGQGVGTEAFF.

The rearrangement uses TRBV30 and TRBJ2-7; a weak D match, TRBD1 (6 bases). CDR1 GTSNPN and CDR2 SVGIG come from the germline V gene (reference sequence). The CDR3 covers 18 residues. Trimming took 1 base from V and 3 from J, leaving 25 bases between them. CDR3 DNA sequence: TGTGCCTGGAGTGACAGGGCCATTCATACCTCCATCAACTACGAGCAGTACTTC. Translation gives CAWSDRAIHTSINYEQYF.